This passage covers 8 T cell receptor beta chains from one sample sequenced in a study of OX40 agonist ivuxolimab in advanced cancers. Here immunoSEQ multiplex PCR was the method, and the copy in TCRdb shows in-frame clones only, minus some. The sample holds roughly 34,000 clones, approximately 88% seen once. The material was CD4+ or CD8+ T cells sorted from blood, obtained in a trial of the OX40 agonist ivuxolimab. These receptor sequences come from an adult with an advanced solid tumor such as melanoma, head and neck, liver or kidney cancer.

The chain couples TRBV7-9 to TRBJ2-4; TRBD1 matches at 10 bases. Trimming cost V 5 bases and J 3 bases; bases outside gene matches: 7. The CDR3 covers 16 residues. CDR1 and CDR2 (germline): SEHNR, FQNEAQ (reference sequence). This CDR3 is CASSPTGTGDKNIQYF. DNA for the CDR3: TGTGCCAGCAGCCCGACCGGGACAGGGGACAAAAACATTCAGTACTTC.

V and J are TRBV5-6 and TRBJ1-1, with D unclear. The CDR3 covers 14 residues. V lost 0 bases to trimming and J lost 0 bases, with 6 bases between them. Germline V gives CDR1 SGHDT, CDR2 YYEEEE. The CDR3 bases are TGTGCCAGCAGCTTGGCTCAGCTGAACACTGAAGCTTTCTTT. This encodes CASSLAQLNTEAFF.

The chain is built from TRBV18 and TRBJ1-2; D might be TRBD1 (5 bases). Trimming pared 3 bases from V and 7 bases from J, leaving 12 bases between. Germline CDR1 KGHSH, CDR2 LQKENI. This CDR3 has 13 amino acids. CDR3 residues: CASSPTDSGGYTF. The CDR3 DNA reads as TGTGCCAGCTCACCGACAGACTCGGGTGGCTACACCTTC.

This chain connects TRBV15 to TRBJ2-1; the D gene could be TRBD1 or TRBD2 (5 bases each). Per the germline V gene, CDR1 is LNHNV and CDR2 is YYDKDF (reference sequence). CDR3 size: 17 residues. Trimming shortened V by 5 bases and J by 1 base, and 18 bases separated the two germline ends. CDR3 nucleotides: TGTGCCACCAGCGCGACGAGGGACGCAGTTTCCTACAATGAGCAGTTCTTC. Translation: CATSATRDAVSYNEQFF. Full variable domain (outside the CDR3, taken from reference TRBV15 and TRBJ2-1): DAMVIQNPRYQVTQFGKPVTLSCSQTLNHNVMYWYQQKSSQAPKLLFHYYDKDFNNEADTPDNFQSRRPNTSFCFLDIRSPGLGDTAMYLCATSATRDAVSYNEQFFGPGTRLTVL.

This chain connects TRBV7-9 to TRBJ1-5; 10 bases match TRBD1. Germline loops: CDR1 SEHNR, CDR2 FQNEAQ (reference sequence). This CDR3 region has 14 residues. V lost 5 bases, J lost 8 bases, and 6 bases stayed unmatched. The CDR3 loop is CASSEDRGQEPQHF. CDR3 DNA sequence: TGTGCCAGCAGCGAAGACAGGGGGCAAGAGCCCCAGCATTTT.

The chain links TRBV19 to TRBJ2-7; D ambiguous. V lost 1 base and J lost 0, with 7 bases in between. Germline V gene data show CDR1 as LNHDA and CDR2 as SQIVND (reference sequence). The CDR3 is made up of 14 amino acids. The CDR3 protein is CASSIVPDSYEQYF. The CDR3 DNA reads TGTGCCAGTAGTATAGTTCCCGACTCCTACGAGCAGTACTTC.

The chain uses TRBV5-1 and TRBJ1-4; D remains ambiguous. CDR3 size: 13 residues. Germline loops: CDR1 SGHRS, CDR2 YFSETQ. Trimming pared 4 bases from V and 6 bases from J, leaving 10 bases between. CDR3 amino acids: CASSLDSHEKLFF. CDR3 bases: TGCGCCAGCAGCCTGGACTCGCATGAAAAACTGTTTTTT.

This clone has just a few counts. This chain connects TRBV7-9 to TRBJ2-3; 10 bases fit TRBD2. With 5 bases clipped from V and 1 base from J, the junction kept 9 bases outside the gene matches. CDR1 is SEHNR, CDR2 FQNEAQ, per germline (reference sequence). CDR3 length: 17 amino acids. The DNA for the CDR3 is TGTGCCAGCAGCCCGAGACTAGCGGGTGTGGGCACAGATACGCAGTATTTT. It encodes CASSPRLAGVGTDTQYF.